This T cell receptor beta chain was captured by sequencing in a study of Graves' ophthalmopathy and Graves' hyperthyroidism. RNA transcripts yielded amplified TCR beta CDR3 regions. Amplification began with first-round RT-PCR using HTBI primers, then second-round multiplex PCR was performed. TCRdb reprocessed the multiplex PCR reads via MiXCR and lists one record per CDR3 protein. The table lists under 800,000 distinct CDR3 sequences, roughly 20% of them singletons. The length of the CDR3 is 12 residues. Germline loops: CDR1 SQVTM, CDR2 ANQGSEA. The ends lost 7 bases at V and 4 bases at J; junction bases unmatched: 6. Orbital computed tomography, together with clinical symptoms, serum thyroxine, TRAb and thyroid ultrasound, was used for diagnosis. This clonotype was seen at least ten times.

The sequence was obtained from a woman younger than 30 with stable Graves' hyperthyroidism. Some clones in this sample may be carry-over from other donors' samples. The sample comprised peripheral blood. The chain couples TRBV29-1 to TRBJ2-5; 7 nucleotides line up with TRBD1. DNA of the CDR3: TGCAGCGACACTAACAGGGGAGAGACCCAGTACTTC. It is translated as CSDTNRGETQYF.